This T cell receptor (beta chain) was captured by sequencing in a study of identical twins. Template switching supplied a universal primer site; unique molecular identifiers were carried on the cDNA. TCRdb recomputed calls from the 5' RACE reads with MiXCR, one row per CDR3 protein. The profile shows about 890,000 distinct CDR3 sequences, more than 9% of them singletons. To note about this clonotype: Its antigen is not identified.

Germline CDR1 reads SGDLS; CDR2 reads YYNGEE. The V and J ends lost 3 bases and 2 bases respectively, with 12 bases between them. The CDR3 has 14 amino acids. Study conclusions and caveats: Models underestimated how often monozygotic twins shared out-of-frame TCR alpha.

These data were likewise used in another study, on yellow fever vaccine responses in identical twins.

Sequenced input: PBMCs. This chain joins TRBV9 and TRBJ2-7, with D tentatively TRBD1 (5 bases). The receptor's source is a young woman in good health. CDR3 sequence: CASSAGHNTYEQYF. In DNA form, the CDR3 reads TGTGCCAGCAGCGCTGGACATAATACCTACGAGCAGTACTTC. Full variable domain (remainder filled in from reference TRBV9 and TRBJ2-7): DSGVTQTPKHLITATGQRVTLRCSPRSGDLSVYWYQQSLDQGLQFLIQYYNGEERAKGNILERFSAQQFPDLHSELNLSSLELGDSALYFCASSAGHNTYEQYFGPGTRLTVT.